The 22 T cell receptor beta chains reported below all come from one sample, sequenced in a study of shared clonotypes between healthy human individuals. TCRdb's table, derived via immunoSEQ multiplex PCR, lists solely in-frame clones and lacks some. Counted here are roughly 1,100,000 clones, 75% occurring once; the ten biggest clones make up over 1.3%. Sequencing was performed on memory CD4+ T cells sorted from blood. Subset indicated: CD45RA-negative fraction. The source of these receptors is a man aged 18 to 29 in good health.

The CDR3 loop reads CASSPSGGPAFF. The CDR3 region has the DNA TGCGCCAGCAGCCCCAGCGGGGGGCCGGCTTTCTTT. This chain connects TRBV5-1 to TRBJ1-1; tentative D call: TRBD1 (6 bases). Trimming stripped 4 bases from V and 11 bases from J, with 15 bases between. The germline V gene encodes CDR1 SGHRS and CDR2 YFSETQ. The CDR3 contains 12 residues.

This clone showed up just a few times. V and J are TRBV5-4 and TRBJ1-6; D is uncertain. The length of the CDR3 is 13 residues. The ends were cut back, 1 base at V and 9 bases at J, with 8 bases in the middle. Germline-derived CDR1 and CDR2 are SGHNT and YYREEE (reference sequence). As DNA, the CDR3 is TGTGCCAGCAGCTTGTCGACGATTTCACCCCTCCACTTT. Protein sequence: CASSLSTISPLHF.

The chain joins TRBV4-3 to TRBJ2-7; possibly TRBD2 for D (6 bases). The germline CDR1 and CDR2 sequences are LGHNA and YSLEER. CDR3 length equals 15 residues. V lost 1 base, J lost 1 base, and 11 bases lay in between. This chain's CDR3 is CASSQVGGESYEQYF. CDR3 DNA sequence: TGCGCCAGCAGCCAAGTCGGGGGAGAATCCTACGAGCAGTACTTC.

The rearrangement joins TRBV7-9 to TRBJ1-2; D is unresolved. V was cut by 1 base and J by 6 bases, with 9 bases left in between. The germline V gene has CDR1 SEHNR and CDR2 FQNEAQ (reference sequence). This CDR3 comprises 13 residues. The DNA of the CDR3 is TGTGCCAGCAGCTTAGAATCAGTGGATGGCTACACCTTC. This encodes CASSLESVDGYTF.

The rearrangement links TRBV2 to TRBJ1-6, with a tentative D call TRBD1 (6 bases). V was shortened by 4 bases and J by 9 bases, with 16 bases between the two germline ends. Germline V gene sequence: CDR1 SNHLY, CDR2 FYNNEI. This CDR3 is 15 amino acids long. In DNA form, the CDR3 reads TGTGCCAGCAGTGCGTATCCAGGGGTTGGTTCACCCCTCCACTTT. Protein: CASSAYPGVGSPLHF. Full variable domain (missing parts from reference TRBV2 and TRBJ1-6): EPEVTQTPSHQVTQMGQEVILRCVPISNHLYFYWYRQILGQKVEFLVSFYNNEISEKSEIFDDQFSVERPDGSNFTLKIRSTKLEDSAMYFCASSAYPGVGSPLHFGNGTRLTVT.

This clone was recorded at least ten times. The chain's CDR3 is CASSSGPYGYTF. For the CDR3, the DNA is TGTGCCAGCAGTAGTGGCCCATATGGCTACACCTTC. The chain joins TRBV28 to TRBJ1-2, with no clear D. The CDR3 has 12 amino acids. Between the trimmed V and J ends, which lost 5 bases and 5 bases, there was a span of 9 bases. The germline V gene has CDR1 MDHEN and CDR2 SYDVKM.

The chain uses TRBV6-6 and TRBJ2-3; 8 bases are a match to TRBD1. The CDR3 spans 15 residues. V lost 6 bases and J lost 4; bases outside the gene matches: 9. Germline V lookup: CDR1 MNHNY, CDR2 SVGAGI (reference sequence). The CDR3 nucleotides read TGTGCCAGCAGACCCGGACAGGGTCGGGCAGATACGCAGTATTTT. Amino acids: CASRPGQGRADTQYF.

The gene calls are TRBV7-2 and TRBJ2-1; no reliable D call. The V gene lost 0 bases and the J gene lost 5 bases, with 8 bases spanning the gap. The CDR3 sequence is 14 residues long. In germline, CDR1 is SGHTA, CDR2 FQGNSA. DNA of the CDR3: TGTGCCAGCAGCTTAGCGCGTTTGAACAATGAGCAGTTCTTC. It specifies CASSLARLNNEQFF.

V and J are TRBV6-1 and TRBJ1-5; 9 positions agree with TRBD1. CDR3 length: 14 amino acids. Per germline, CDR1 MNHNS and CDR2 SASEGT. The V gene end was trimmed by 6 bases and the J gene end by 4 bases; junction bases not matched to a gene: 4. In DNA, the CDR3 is TGTGCCAGCAGATTGACAGGGGGGAATCAGCCCCAGCATTTT. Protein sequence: CASRLTGGNQPQHF.

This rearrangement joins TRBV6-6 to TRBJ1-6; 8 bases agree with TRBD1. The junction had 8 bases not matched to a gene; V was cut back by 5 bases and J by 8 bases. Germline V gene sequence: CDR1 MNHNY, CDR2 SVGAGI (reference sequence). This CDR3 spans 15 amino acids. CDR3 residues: CASSRPGQGDSPLHF. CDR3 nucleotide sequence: TGTGCCAGCAGTCGTCCCGGACAGGGCGATTCACCCCTCCACTTT.

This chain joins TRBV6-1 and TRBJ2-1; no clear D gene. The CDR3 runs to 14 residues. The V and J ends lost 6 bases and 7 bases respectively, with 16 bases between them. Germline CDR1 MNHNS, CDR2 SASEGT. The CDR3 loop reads CASRAWNNQNEQFF. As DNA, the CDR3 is TGTGCCAGCAGGGCCTGGAATAATCAGAATGAGCAGTTCTTC.

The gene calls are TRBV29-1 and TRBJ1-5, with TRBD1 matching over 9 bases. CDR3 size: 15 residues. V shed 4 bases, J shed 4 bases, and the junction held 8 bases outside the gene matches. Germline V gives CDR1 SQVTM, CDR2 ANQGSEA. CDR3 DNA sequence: TGCAGCGTTGTATATTCCGGGACAGGGAATCAGCCCCAGCATTTT. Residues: CSVVYSGTGNQPQHF. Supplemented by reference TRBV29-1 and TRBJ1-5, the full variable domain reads SAVISQKPSRDICQRGTSLTIQCQVDSQVTMMFWYRQQPGQSLTLIATANQGSEATYESGFVIDKFPISRPNLTFSTLTVSNMSPEDSSIYLCSVVYSGTGNQPQHFGDGTRLSIL.

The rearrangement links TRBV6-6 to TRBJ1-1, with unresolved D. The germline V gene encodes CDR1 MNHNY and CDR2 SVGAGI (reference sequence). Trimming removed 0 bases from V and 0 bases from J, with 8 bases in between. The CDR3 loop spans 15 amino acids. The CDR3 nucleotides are TGTGCCAGCAGTTACTCAACCACCATGAACACTGAAGCTTTCTTT. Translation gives CASSYSTTMNTEAFF.

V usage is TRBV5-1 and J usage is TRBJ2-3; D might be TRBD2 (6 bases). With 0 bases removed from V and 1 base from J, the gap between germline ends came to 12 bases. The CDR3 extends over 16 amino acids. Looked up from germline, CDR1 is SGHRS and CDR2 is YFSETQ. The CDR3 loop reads CASSLVGTSGTDTQYF. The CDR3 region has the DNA TGCGCCAGCAGCTTGGTGGGGACTTCTGGCACAGATACGCAGTATTTT.

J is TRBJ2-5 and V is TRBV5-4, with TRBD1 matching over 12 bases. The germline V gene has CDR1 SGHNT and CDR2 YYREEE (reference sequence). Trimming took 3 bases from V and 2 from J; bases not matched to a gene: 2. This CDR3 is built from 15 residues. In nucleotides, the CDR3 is TGTGCCAGCAGCTGGGGACAGGGGGCTCAAGAGACCCAGTACTTC. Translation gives CASSWGQGAQETQYF.

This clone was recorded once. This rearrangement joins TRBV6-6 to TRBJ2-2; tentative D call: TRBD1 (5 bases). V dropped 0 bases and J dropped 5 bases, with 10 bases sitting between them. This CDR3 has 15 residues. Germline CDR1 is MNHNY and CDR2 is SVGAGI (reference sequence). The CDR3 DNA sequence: TGTGCCAGCAGTTACTCGCGTTCAGGGACCGGGGAGCTGTTTTTT. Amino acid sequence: CASSYSRSGTGELFF.

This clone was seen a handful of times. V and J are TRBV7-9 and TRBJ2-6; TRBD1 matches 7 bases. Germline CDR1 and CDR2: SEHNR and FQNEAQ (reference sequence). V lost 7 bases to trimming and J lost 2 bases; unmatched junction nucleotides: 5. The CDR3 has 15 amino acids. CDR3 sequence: CASITQGAGANVLTF. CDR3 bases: TGTGCCAGCATCACCCAGGGGGCTGGGGCCAACGTCCTGACTTTC. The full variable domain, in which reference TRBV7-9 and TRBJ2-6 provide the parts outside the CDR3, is DTGVSQNPRHKITKRGQNVTFRCDPISEHNRLYWYRQTLGQGPEFLTYFQNEAQLEKSRLLSDRFSAERPKGSFSTLEIQRTEQGDSAMYLCASITQGAGANVLTFGAGSRLTVL.

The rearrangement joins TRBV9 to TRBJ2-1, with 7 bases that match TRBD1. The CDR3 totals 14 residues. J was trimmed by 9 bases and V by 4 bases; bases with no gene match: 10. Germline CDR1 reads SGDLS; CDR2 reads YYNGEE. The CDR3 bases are TGTGCCAGCAGCCCGGGTCGGACAGGTTCTGAGCAGTTCTTC. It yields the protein CASSPGRTGSEQFF.

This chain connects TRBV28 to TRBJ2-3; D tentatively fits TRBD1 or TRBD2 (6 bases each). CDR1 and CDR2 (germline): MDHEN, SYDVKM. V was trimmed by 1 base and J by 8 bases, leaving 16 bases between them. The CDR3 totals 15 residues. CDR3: CASSLSGARRGTQYF. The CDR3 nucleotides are TGTGCCAGCAGTTTATCAGGGGCCAGGCGGGGTACGCAGTATTTT. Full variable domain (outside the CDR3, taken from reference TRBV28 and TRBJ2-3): DVKVTQSSRYLVKRTGEKVFLECVQDMDHENMFWYRQDPGLGLRLIYFSYDVKMKEKGDIPEGYSVSREKKERFSLILESASTNQTSMYLCASSLSGARRGTQYFGPGTRLTVL.

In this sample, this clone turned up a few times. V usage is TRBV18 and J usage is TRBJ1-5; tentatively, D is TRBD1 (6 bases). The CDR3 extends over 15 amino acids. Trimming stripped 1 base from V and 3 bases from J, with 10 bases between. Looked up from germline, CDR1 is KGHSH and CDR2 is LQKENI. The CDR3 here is CASSPLGGVNQPQHF. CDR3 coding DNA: TGTGCCAGCTCACCACTAGGGGGTGTCAATCAGCCCCAGCATTTT.

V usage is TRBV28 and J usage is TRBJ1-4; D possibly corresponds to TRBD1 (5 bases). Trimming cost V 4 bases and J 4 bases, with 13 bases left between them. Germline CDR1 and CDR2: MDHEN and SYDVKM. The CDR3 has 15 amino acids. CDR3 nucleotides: TGTGCCAGCAGTTCAAGACGGGGCTTTAATGAAAAACTGTTTTTT. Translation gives CASSSRRGFNEKLFF.

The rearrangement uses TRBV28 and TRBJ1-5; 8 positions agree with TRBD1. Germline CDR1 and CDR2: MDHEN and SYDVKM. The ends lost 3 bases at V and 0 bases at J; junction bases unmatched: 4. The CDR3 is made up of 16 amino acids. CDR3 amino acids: CASSFQGANSNQPQHF. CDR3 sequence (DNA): TGTGCCAGCAGTTTTCAGGGGGCTAATAGCAATCAGCCCCAGCATTTT.